Listed here are 13 T cell receptor beta chains from one sample, sequenced in a study of cytomegalovirus exposure and HLA in healthy donors. In the PCR, 60 Vbeta and 13 Jbeta primers were used. The data were produced by immunoSEQ multiplex PCR, yet TCRdb's version contains in-frame clones alone and is incomplete. The sample holds about 120,000 clones, around 86% seen once. The material sequenced was PBMCs. These receptor sequences come from a man aged 30 to 39 in good health and CMV-seronegative.

The chain joins TRBV5-1 to TRBJ2-1, with TRBD1 matching over 10 bases. V trimming: 0 bases; J trimming: 2 bases; junction bases outside the gene matches: 2. The CDR3 is 16 residues long. The germline V gene has CDR1 SGHRS and CDR2 YFSETQ. The CDR3 sequence is CASSLAGTGAYNEQFF. The CDR3 DNA sequence: TGCGCCAGCAGCTTGGCGGGGACAGGGGCCTACAATGAGCAGTTCTTC. Filled out from reference TRBV5-1 and TRBJ2-1, the complete variable domain reads KAGVTQTPRYLIKTRGQQVTLSCSPISGHRSVSWYQQTPGQGLQFLFEYFSETQRNKGNFPGRFSGRQFSNSRSEMNVSTLELGDSALYLCASSLAGTGAYNEQFFGPGTRLTVL.

This chain joins TRBV9 and TRBJ1-3; D is unresolved. This CDR3 has 15 amino acids. V lost 3 bases to trimming and J lost 2 bases, with 12 bases between them. CDR1 and CDR2 (germline): SGDLS, YYNGEE. CDR3 in DNA: TGTGCCAGCAGCGCACGGGGAGGGACTGGAAACACCATATATTTT. Protein sequence: CASSARGGTGNTIYF.

This rearrangement joins TRBV19 to TRBJ1-1; 7 positions match TRBD1. Per the germline V gene, CDR1 is LNHDA and CDR2 is SQIVND (reference sequence). V was clipped by 5 bases and J by 7 bases; unmatched bases: 10. The CDR3 contains 14 residues. The CDR3, as DNA: TGTGCCAGTAGTTACAGGGGAGCAGAGGGTGAAGCTTTCTTT. This gives the protein CASSYRGAEGEAFF.

V usage is TRBV28 and J usage is TRBJ1-6, with D unresolved. With 3 bases removed from V and 10 bases from J, the gap between germline ends came to 7 bases. Germline V gene sequence: CDR1 MDHEN, CDR2 SYDVKM. This CDR3 is built from 12 residues. CDR3 sequence reads: CASSFTVSPLHF. CDR3 in DNA: TGTGCCAGCAGTTTCACAGTCTCACCCCTCCACTTT.

This clone was recorded a few times. V is TRBV9 and J is TRBJ1-2; D remains ambiguous. Germline V gives CDR1 SGDLS, CDR2 YYNGEE. This CDR3 contains 15 residues. Trimming left V 2 bases short and J 1 base short, with 12 bases between. CDR3 protein: CASSVSDASNYGYTF. DNA for the CDR3: TGTGCCAGCAGCGTCTCAGACGCTAGTAACTATGGCTACACCTTC.

Only a few counts were recorded for this clone. The chain couples TRBV10-3 to TRBJ2-2; D ambiguous. The CDR3 is made up of 14 amino acids. CDR1 is ENHRY, CDR2 SYGVKD, per germline. Trimming took off 2 bases at V and 1 base at J, with 5 bases between the two ends. CDR3 DNA sequence: TGTGCCATCAGTGAGATAGAGAACACCGGGGAGCTGTTTTTT. Its protein product is CAISEIENTGELFF.

The chain carries TRBV30 and TRBJ1-4, with 9 positions matching TRBD1. The CDR3 covers 20 residues. The J segment lost 4 bases and the V segment lost 0 bases, leaving 18 bases of the junction unmatched. Per germline, CDR1 GTSNPN and CDR2 SVGIG (reference sequence). The CDR3 nucleotides read TGTGCCTGGAGTGTGACCCGGGGGACAGGGTATATTACGGGTAATGAAAAACTGTTTTTT. Encoded protein: CAWSVTRGTGYITGNEKLFF.

This chain links TRBV2 with TRBJ1-2, with a tentative D call TRBD1 (6 bases). This CDR3 is 15 amino acids long. Germline loops: CDR1 SNHLY, CDR2 FYNNEI. V lost 4 bases and J 2 bases, leaving 14 bases between the germline ends. The CDR3 reads CASSVEGGGNYGYTF. As DNA, the CDR3 is TGTGCCAGCAGTGTTGAAGGGGGAGGGAACTATGGCTACACCTTC.

The chain carries TRBV7-9 and TRBJ2-2; D gene unclear. This CDR3 has 12 residues. Germline assignment: CDR1 SEHNR and CDR2 FQNEAQ (reference sequence). Trimming took off 3 bases at V and 5 bases at J, with 4 bases between the two ends. CDR3 bases: TGTGCCAGCAGCTTCGGGACCGGGGAGCTGTTTTTT. It translates to CASSFGTGELFF.

The chain uses TRBV7-2 and TRBJ2-5, with TRBD1 matching 7 bases. The germline V gene encodes CDR1 SGHTA and CDR2 FQGNSA. The CDR3 extends over 13 amino acids. The V and J ends lost 5 bases and 5 bases, in that order; junction bases with no gene match: 5. The CDR3 DNA follows: TGTGCCAGCAGCCTGGACAGGCAGGAGACCCAGTACTTC. Protein product: CASSLDRQETQYF. The full variable domain, rest sourced from reference TRBV7-2 and TRBJ2-5, is GAGVSQSPSNKVTEKGKDVELRCDPISGHTALYWYRQSLGQGLEFLIYFQGNSAPDKSGLPSDRFSAERTGGSVSTLTIQRTQQEDSAVYLCASSLDRQETQYFGPGTRLLVL.

This clone occurred a few times. This chain connects TRBV4-2 to TRBJ2-7, with 11 nucleotides matching TRBD1. The V segment lost 4 bases and the J segment 3 bases; nucleotides outside the gene matches: 5. This CDR3 region has 15 residues. Germline loops: CDR1 LGHNA, CDR2 YNFKEQ. This CDR3 reads CASSRGQGGNYEQYF. Here the CDR3 DNA reads TGTGCCAGCAGCCGGGGACAGGGGGGAAACTACGAGCAGTACTTC.

This chain joins TRBV28 and TRBJ1-1; 7 nucleotides agree with TRBD1. The length of the CDR3 is 16 residues. V lost 9 bases, J lost 3 bases, and 16 bases stayed unmatched. Germline V gene lookup returns CDR1 MDHEN and CDR2 SYDVKM. The CDR3 loop reads CARLNGTDYIYTEAFF. The CDR3 bases are TGTGCCAGGCTAAACGGGACAGACTATATCTACACTGAAGCTTTCTTT.

V is TRBV29-1 and J is TRBJ2-1, with 7 bases lining up with TRBD1. The V gene's germline CDR1 is SQVTM and CDR2 ANQGSEA. CDR3 size: 15 residues. V dropped 5 bases and J dropped 0; count of bases not matched to a gene: 7. CDR3: CSVWGQQTSYNEQFF. In nucleotides, the CDR3 is TGCAGCGTTTGGGGACAGCAGACCTCCTACAATGAGCAGTTCTTC.